The rows below give T cell receptor beta chains drawn from one sample of a study of cytomegalovirus exposure and HLA in healthy donors. Sequencing was performed with immunoSEQ multiplex PCR; in TCRdb, only in-frame clones are kept and a portion is missing. The data show 200,000 or so clones, and the top ten clones hold roughly 0.74%. Sequencing input: PBMCs. Every receptor here comes from a boy between 10 and 17 years old in good health and CMV-seronegative. CDR3s include the opening cysteine and the closing phenylalanine or tryptophan. Each record gives: D gene, J gene, V gene, CDR3 DNA, CDR3 protein. D genes are given only for firm matches.

.,TRBJ2-1,TRBV30,TGTGCCTGGAGCCCTGGAGACAATGAGCAGTTCTTC,CAWSPGDNEQFF
TRBD1,TRBJ2-7,TRBV19,TGTGCCAGTAGTACGACGGGACAGCGTTACGAGCAGTACTTC,CASSTTGQRYEQYF
.,TRBJ1-5,TRBV7-9,TGTGCCAGCAGCTCTTCAGATGGCAATCAGCCCCAGCATTTT,CASSSSDGNQPQHF
TRBD1,TRBJ2-5,TRBV29-1,TGCAGCGTTGAAGATCTTCAGGGGGCACAAGAGACCCAGTACTTC,CSVEDLQGAQETQYF
.,TRBJ2-5,TRBV5-1,TGCGCCAGCAGCTTGGGGGGCTTTCTAGAGACCCAGTACTTC,CASSLGGFLETQYF
.,TRBJ1-5,TRBV7-2,TGTGCCAGCAGCTTTGGACAGATCAATCAGCCCCAGCATTTT,CASSFGQINQPQHF
.,TRBJ2-7,TRBV21-1,TGTGCCAGCAGCAAAGACGGTTCGGGGAAACCTTACGAGCAGTACTTC,CASSKDGSGKPYEQYF
TRBD1,TRBJ1-3,TRBV6-5,TGTGCCAGCAGTTACGGGACAGGGACCGGAAACACCATATATTTT,CASSYGTGTGNTIYF
TRBD2,TRBJ2-1,TRBV11-2,TGTGCCAGCAGCTCTGGACTAGCGATCGGTGAGCAGTTCTTC,CASSSGLAIGEQFF
TRBD1,TRBJ2-2,TRBV6-4,TGTGCCAGCAGTCCCGGGACAGGGAACACCGGGGAGCTGTTTTTT,CASSPGTGNTGELFF
TRBD1,TRBJ1-3,TRBV5-1,TGCGCCAGCAGCTTGGAAGGGGGCCCCTCTGGAAACACCATATATTTT,CASSLEGGPSGNTIYF
TRBD1,TRBJ1-2,TRBV6-1,TGTGCCAGCAGTGACAGAGGGACAGGGGGACACTATGGCTACACCTTC,CASSDRGTGGHYGYTF
.,TRBJ2-4,TRBV4-3,TGCGCCAGCAGCCAGCTCTTGAGGAGGGAAGGGGACATTCAGTACTTC,CASSQLLRREGDIQYF
.,TRBJ2-2,TRBV7-3,TGTGCCAGCAGCTTGGACTCCGGGGAGCTGTTTTTT,CASSLDSGELFF
TRBD2,TRBJ2-1,TRBV6-1,TGTGCCAGCAGTTTCGGGGGGGCCTACAATGAGCAGTTCTTC,CASSFGGAYNEQFF
.,TRBJ1-1,TRBV5-1,TGCGCCAGCAGCTTGGACGCGGCGAACACTGAAGCTTTCTTT,CASSLDAANTEAFF
.,TRBJ1-2,TRBV7-9,TGTGCCAGCAGCTTGCAGGGACAAGGCTATGGCTACACCTTC,CASSLQGQGYGYTF
TRBD2,TRBJ2-5,TRBV5-1,TGCGCCAGCAGCTTCGGACTAGCGGGGGGGCCAGGGGGGACCCAGTACTTC,CASSFGLAGGPGGTQYF
.,TRBJ1-1,TRBV6-5,TGTGCCAGCAGTTACCGGACACCAAACACTGAAGCTTTCTTT,CASSYRTPNTEAFF
.,TRBJ1-2,TRBV5-5,TGTGCCAGCAGGGGAGGGGTTTTGATCTCTAACTATGGCTACACCTTC,CASRGGVLISNYGYTF
.,TRBJ2-7,TRBV5-1,TGCGCCAGCAGCTTGGCCACGGGGAGCGAGCAGTACTTC,CASSLATGSEQYF
TRBD2,TRBJ2-5,TRBV19,TGTGCCAGTAGTCCAGCGGGGGCCCAAGAGACCCAGTACTTC,CASSPAGAQETQYF
.,TRBJ1-5,TRBV30,TGTGCCTGGAGAGAGGTAAGCAATCAGCCCCAGCATTTT,CAWREVSNQPQHF
.,TRBJ1-5,TRBV6-6,TGTGCCAGCAGACTTGAGGGCTCAACGCCCCAGCATTTT,CASRLEGSTPQHF
.,TRBJ2-2,TRBV5-6,TGTGCCAGCAGCCTAGCACAGGGATCCGGGGAGCTGTTTTTT,CASSLAQGSGELFF
.,TRBJ2-7,TRBV7-6,TGTGCCAGCAGCCCCCGGACAAGATCCTACGAGCAGTACTTC,CASSPRTRSYEQYF
.,TRBJ1-1,TRBV4-1,TGCGCCAGCAGCCAAGGTTCGACGGGGAACACTGAAGCTTTCTTT,CASSQGSTGNTEAFF
TRBD1,TRBJ2-5,TRBV15,TGTGCCACCTCCTCGCCTTCAGGGGGCAAAGAGACCCAGTACTTC,CATSSPSGGKETQYF
TRBD1,TRBJ1-5,TRBV7-2,TGTGCCAGCAGCTTAGGGACAGGGAGAAATCAGCCCCAGCATTTT,CASSLGTGRNQPQHF
.,TRBJ2-3,TRBV30,TGTGCCTGGAGGCCCCGGGACTCCCTTGGGACGCAGTATTTT,CAWRPRDSLGTQYF
TRBD1,TRBJ2-1,TRBV6-1,TGTGCCAGCTCCCCCGGGACAGGTCTGAATGAGCAGTTCTTC,CASSPGTGLNEQFF
.,TRBJ1-1,TRBV10-3,TGTGCCATCAGTGAGGGAGCTAGGGGGACGGACACTGAAGCTTTCTTT,CAISEGARGTDTEAFF
.,TRBJ1-3,TRBV30,TGTGCCTGGAGTGTAGGCGAGGGATATGGAAACACCATATATTTT,CAWSVGEGYGNTIYF
TRBD1,TRBJ2-7,TRBV19,TGTGCCAGTACCGGACAGGGGGCGTTTGAGCAGTACTTC,CASTGQGAFEQYF
.,TRBJ1-5,TRBV29-1,TGCAGCGTTGAAGGGTGCGCAGGGATCCATCAGCCCCAGCATTTT,CSVEGCAGIHQPQHF
TRBD1,TRBJ1-6,TRBV7-2,TGTGCCAGCAGCTTAGCAGGGACAGGGAATTCACCCCTCCACTTT,CASSLAGTGNSPLHF
.,TRBJ1-5,TRBV9,TGTGCCAGCTTATATCCCGCAGGATGGTTGGACAATCAGCCCCAGCATTTT,CASLYPAGWLDNQPQHF
.,TRBJ1-1,TRBV7-9,TGTGCCAGCAGCTTGGGACAGAACACTGAAGCTTTCTTT,CASSLGQNTEAFF
.,TRBJ2-7,TRBV7-6,TGTGCCAGCAGCTTAGTCGTTTCCCACGAGCAGTACTTC,CASSLVVSHEQYF
TRBD1,TRBJ2-7,TRBV5-1,TGCGCCAGCAGCCCGGACAGGGGGCTGTACGAGCAGTACTTC,CASSPDRGLYEQYF
.,TRBJ1-2,TRBV5-1,TGCGCCAGCAGCTTGGACAGGCCGAGCGGCTACACCTTC,CASSLDRPSGYTF
TRBD2,TRBJ2-7,TRBV2,TGTGCCGGAGTAGGACTAGACTCCTACGAGCAGTACTTC,CAGVGLDSYEQYF
TRBD1,TRBJ2-2,TRBV30,TGTGCCTGGAGCGACCAAAGGACAGGGGGTACAAGCACCGGGGAGCTGTTTTTT,CAWSDQRTGGTSTGELFF
TRBD1,TRBJ2-2,TRBV5-4,TGTGCCAGCAGCGGGAGACAGGGAGCGCCGAACACCGGGGAGCTGTTTTTT,CASSGRQGAPNTGELFF
.,TRBJ1-2,TRBV6-5,TGTGCCAGCAGTTACGGGACTGATCATGGCTACACCTTC,CASSYGTDHGYTF
TRBD2,TRBJ2-2,TRBV7-3,TGTGCCAGCTCACCTGCCGGGACTAGCAGTCCTCGACGACTGTTTTTT,CASSPAGTSSPRRLFF
TRBD2,TRBJ2-1,TRBV19,TGTGCCAGTATCCCCTCTACGGGGGGAACCTACAATGAGCAGTTCTTC,CASIPSTGGTYNEQFF
.,TRBJ2-5,TRBV20-1,TGCAGTGCTAGAGTACGGGAGACCCAGTACTTC,CSARVRETQYF
.,TRBJ1-1,TRBV27,TGTGCCAGCAGTTTCGGCACTGAAGCTTTCTTT,CASSFGTEAFF
.,TRBJ1-4,TRBV30,TGTGCCTGGAGTTTTGGGGGGGGAGCTAATGAAAAACTGTTTTTT,CAWSFGGGANEKLFF
.,TRBJ2-5,TRBV9,TGTGCCAGCAGCCCAAGTTCCCTAGCAGGAGAGACCCAGTACTTC,CASSPSSLAGETQYF
.,TRBJ2-1,TRBV9,TGTGCCAGCAGCGTAGAAGCGGGTTCCTACAATGAGCAGTTCTTC,CASSVEAGSYNEQFF
.,TRBJ1-1,TRBV13,TGTGCCAGCAGCCCAAACCCGGGACATAAGAACACTGAAGCTTTCTTT,CASSPNPGHKNTEAFF
TRBD1,TRBJ2-7,TRBV28,TGTGCCAGCGGCCGGGACAGGGGCTACGAGCAGTACTTC,CASGRDRGYEQYF
.,TRBJ2-7,TRBV28,TGTGCCAGCAGCTCCCCCTTGGGAGGGGGGGACGAGCAGTACTTC,CASSSPLGGGDEQYF
TRBD1,TRBJ2-3,TRBV18,TGTGCCAGCTCACTTCGACAGGGGAGCACAGATACGCAGTATTTT,CASSLRQGSTDTQYF
.,TRBJ1-2,TRBV27,TGTGCCTCCATGAGAGTTGGGGGGAAGACCTATGGCTACACCTTC,CASMRVGGKTYGYTF
TRBD1,TRBJ1-5,TRBV2,TGTGCCAGCAAGGAGGGACAGTATAGCAATCAGCCCCAGCATTTT,CASKEGQYSNQPQHF
TRBD2,TRBJ2-7,TRBV6-5,TGTGCCAGCAGCCGGCGGGTGACGGGGGGATACGAGCAGTACTTC,CASSRRVTGGYEQYF
TRBD1,TRBJ2-7,TRBV7-7,TGTGCTAGCAGCCTCGGACAGGGGACGTCCTACGAGCAGTACTTC,CASSLGQGTSYEQYF